Shown below are 12 T cell receptor beta chains from a single sample sequenced in a study of naive and memory T cell subsets (dated by TCRdb to about 2017). These receptors' antigens are unknown. Receptors were amplified or captured by UMI-ligation and nested PCR. TCRdb names Illumina MiSeq as the instrument used. To cover both TRBC1 and TRBC2, the beta constant-region primer consisted of an equimolar mix of two oligonucleotides. The ligated cDNA went through four rounds of PCR with nested alpha and beta constant-region primers together with the SP2 primer. TCRdb ran its own pipeline on the public reads, namely fastp trimming at Q25 and MiXCR clone calling, and kept in-frame beta chains. Here each entry gathers all rows of one CDR3 protein and keeps the most common genes and DNA. This sample comprises over 110,000 distinct CDR3 sequences, about a fifth of them detected only once. The biggest ten clones account for approximately 0.58% of the sample.

Study-wide findings and limitations: A few larger clonotypes were found in naive repertoires, especially CD8, and these larger clonotypes were possibly memory cells re-expressing CD45RA.

The sequenced material came from naive CD8+ T cells from blood. The cell subset or site label for this specimen denotes: naive T cells, CD45RA high CD27+. The receptors stem from a human donor in good health.

This clonotype has a handful of counts. The CDR3: CSARQLAEQFF. In DNA form, the CDR3 reads TGCAGTGCTAGACAACTAGCGGAGCAGTTCTTC. This chain uses TRBV20-1 with TRBJ2-1; 7 positions match TRBD2. CDR1 is DFQATT and CDR2 is SNEGSKA in the germline V gene (reference sequence). The J segment lost 10 bases and the V segment lost 2 bases, leaving 2 bases of the junction unmatched. CDR3 length equals 11 residues.

This clonotype was counted at least ten times. V usage is TRBV28 and J usage is TRBJ2-7; 7 bases line up with TRBD2. There are 14 residues in the CDR3. Germline V gene sequence: CDR1 MDHEN, CDR2 SYDVKM. Trimming at V came to 3 bases and at J to 5 bases, leaving 7 bases not matched to a gene. The CDR3 sequence: CASSFAGALDEQYF. CDR3 coding DNA: TGTGCCAGCAGTTTTGCGGGAGCGTTGGACGAGCAGTACTTC.

This clonotype appeared a few times. The chain links TRBV5-6 to TRBJ2-7, with D uncertain. Between the trimmed V and J ends, which lost 1 base and 2 bases, there was a span of 13 bases. CDR3 size: 15 residues. The germline CDR1 and CDR2 sequences are SGHDT and YYEEEE. DNA of the CDR3: TGTGCCAGCAGCTTGTGGCAGGTCTCTACCTACGAGCAGTACTTC. Translating gives CASSLWQVSTYEQYF.

This chain uses TRBV30 with TRBJ2-3; perhaps TRBD1 as D (5 bases). The CDR3 runs to 13 residues. Trimming took 0 bases from V and 5 from J, leaving 9 bases between them. From germline, CDR1 is GTSNPN and CDR2 SVGIG (reference sequence). CDR3 DNA: TGTGCCTGGAGTGTACAGGATAGAGATACGCAGTATTTT. It is translated as CAWSVQDRDTQYF.

The gene calls are TRBV5-5 and TRBJ2-1; 12 nucleotides line up with TRBD1. This CDR3 has 13 amino acids. The junction had 5 bases not matched to a gene; V was cut back by 4 bases and J by 12 bases. CDR1 is SGHKS and CDR2 is YYEKEE in the germline V gene (reference sequence). CDR3 loop: CASSPGQGARQFF. In DNA, the CDR3 is TGTGCCAGCAGCCCGGGACAGGGGGCGCGGCAGTTCTTC.

In DNA, the CDR3 is TGCAGCGTTACGGGGCAGGGAGGTGGCTACACCTTC. Amino acids: CSVTGQGGGYTF. The chain employs TRBV29-1 and TRBJ1-2, with D possibly being TRBD1 (5 bases). Deletions cut 5 bases from V and 7 bases from J, with 14 bases between. CDR3 length: 12 residues. Looked up from germline, CDR1 is SQVTM and CDR2 is ANQGSEA.

J is TRBJ1-5 and V is TRBV4-1; D unresolved. V was cut by 0 bases and J by 9 bases, with 12 bases left in between. The CDR3 runs 14 residues. Per the germline V gene, CDR1 is MGHRA and CDR2 is YSYEKL. DNA for the CDR3: TGCGCCAGCAGCCAAGATCCTACCTACCGGCCCCAGCATTTT. Its translation: CASSQDPTYRPQHF.

There are a few counts of this clonotype. This chain connects TRBV28 to TRBJ2-2, with D maybe TRBD2 (6 bases). Trimming left V 3 bases short and J 2 bases short, with 10 bases between. The CDR3 length is 15 residues. The germline V gene encodes CDR1 MDHEN and CDR2 SYDVKM. The CDR3 region is CASSFGGSNTGELFF. The CDR3 nucleotides are TGTGCCAGCAGTTTCGGAGGGTCTAACACCGGGGAGCTGTTTTTT.

This clonotype has at least ten counts. V and J are TRBV28 and TRBJ2-7; 7 bases map to TRBD1. V lost 4 bases and J lost 1; bases outside the gene matches: 7. Germline V lookup: CDR1 MDHEN, CDR2 SYDVKM. The CDR3 has 15 residues. In DNA, the CDR3 is TGTGCCAGCAGTTATGCCGGGACAGTTTCCTACGAGCAGTACTTC. It translates to CASSYAGTVSYEQYF.

The J gene is TRBJ2-1, the V gene TRBV15, with 13 bases fitting TRBD2. The CDR3 contains 19 residues. J lost 6 bases, V lost 5 bases, and 16 bases had no gene match. Germline values: CDR1 LNHNV, CDR2 YYDKDF (reference sequence). DNA of the CDR3: TGTGCCACCAGCGCAGATCCCCCGGGGCGGACTAGCGGGGGCAATGAGCAGTTCTTC. Translation: CATSADPPGRTSGGNEQFF.

The V call is TRBV15, the J call TRBJ2-1; 9 bases agree with TRBD2. The CDR3 runs to 17 residues. Trimming at V came to 0 bases and at J to 9 bases, leaving 12 bases not matched to a gene. CDR1 is LNHNV and CDR2 is YYDKDF in the germline V gene (reference sequence). The CDR3 sequence is CATSRDSAGGYLVEQFF. CDR3 sequence (DNA): TGTGCCACCAGCAGAGATTCGGCGGGAGGGTACCTCGTTGAGCAGTTCTTC. Full variable domain (rest looked up from reference TRBV15 and TRBJ2-1): DAMVIQNPRYQVTQFGKPVTLSCSQTLNHNVMYWYQQKSSQAPKLLFHYYDKDFNNEADTPDNFQSRRPNTSFCFLDIRSPGLGDTAMYLCATSRDSAGGYLVEQFFGPGTRLTVL.

The table lists this clonotype with a count of one. The chain links TRBV11-2 to TRBJ2-7, with a weak D call TRBD1 (7 bases). This CDR3 is 15 amino acids long. V lost 3 bases to trimming and J lost 3 bases, with 15 bases between them. CDR1 SGHAT and CDR2 FQNNGV come from the germline V gene. CDR3 nucleotide sequence: TGTGCCAGCAGCTTGGGGGGACAGTATAACTACGAGCAGTACTTC. Its protein product is CASSLGGQYNYEQYF.